One T cell receptor beta chain is described in this entry. Germline CDR1 is SGHTA and CDR2 is FQGNSA. V lost 8 bases, J lost 7 bases, and 12 bases lay in between. The CDR3 length is 11 residues. This sample was taken from a study of technical replicates of blood from a few donors. Data came from immunoSEQ multiplex PCR; TCRdb stores just in-frame clones and leaves some out. The table has about 56,000 clones, 93% seen once. Sample: PBMCs. The clonotype originates from a human donor in good health. Some clones in this sample may be carry-over from other donors' samples. The J gene is TRBJ2-7, the V gene TRBV7-2, with unresolved D. The CDR3 DNA follows: TGTGCCAGCCCACGCACATGGGAGCAGTACTTC. Translation: CASPRTWEQYF.